The clone carrying this T cell receptor beta chain appeared a few times. Its antigen is undetermined. Deletions cut 0 bases from V and 3 bases from J, with 17 bases between. The germline V gene encodes CDR1 MNHNS and CDR2 SASEGT. The length of the CDR3 is 18 residues. Clones were read by immunoSEQ multiplex PCR, and TCRdb kept only the in-frame ones, dropping some. There are 41,000 or so clones in the sample; around 69% occur only once, and about 2.7% lies in the top ten. The data are from a study of PD-1 blockade in classical Hodgkin lymphoma. The wider study: Nivolumab dosed at 3 mg/kg went to patients intravenously every 2 weeks. Overall study results and limits: Baseline diversity resembling that of newly diagnosed patients was seen in complete responders. Later analyses included only patients treated at least 1 year post-ASCT.

The sample's time point: cycle 4 day 1 (C4D1), after less than 7 weeks of nivolumab. Every patient was affected by relapse after autologous stem cell transplantation, while exposure to brentuximab vedotin was not uniform. The receptor was derived from a human donor with classical Hodgkin lymphoma. The source was peripheral blood mononuclear cells (PBMCs), collected before the fourth cycle of nivolumab. The chain employs TRBV6-1 and TRBJ2-2; a possible D gene is TRBD1 (6 bases). The CDR3 region has the DNA TGTGCCAGCAGTGAAGCCGATATCACAGGGATGTACACCGGGGAGCTGTTTTTT. Its translation is CASSEADITGMYTGELFF.